The 27 T cell receptor beta chains listed next were all sequenced from one sample in a study of blood T cell repertoires in COVID-19. Using immunoSEQ multiplex PCR, the repertoire was profiled, and TCRdb retains in-frame clones only, with some absent. The sample has 100,000 to 150,000 clones; around 84% are singletons. The sample was PBMCs or T cells enriched from blood (not recorded which). Receptors originate from a man aged 40-55 years with acute COVID-19.

The chain carries TRBV6-1 and TRBJ1-3; the D gene is possibly TRBD1 (5 bases). CDR3 size: 16 residues. The V gene lost 2 bases and the J gene lost 2 bases, with 13 bases spanning the gap. Germline V CDR1 and CDR2: MNHNS, SASEGT. This CDR3 is CASSEFPQGTGNTIYF. In nucleotides, the CDR3 is TGTGCCAGCAGTGAATTCCCGCAGGGTACTGGAAACACCATATATTTT.

The chain combines TRBV11-2 with TRBJ2-1; 7 bases are shared with TRBD1. Germline-derived CDR1 and CDR2 are SGHAT and FQNNGV. The trim removed 5 bases at V and 9 bases at J, leaving 13 bases unmatched. This CDR3 comprises 15 residues. The CDR3 region is CASSPGAQGRSEQFF. The DNA for the CDR3 is TGTGCCAGCAGCCCCGGGGCACAGGGGCGAAGTGAGCAGTTCTTC.

This clone was seen just once. The chain is built from TRBV21-1 and TRBJ1-5; the table names TRBD1, a call not compared with the DNA. TRBV21-1 is marked as a pseudogene. This CDR3 is 15 amino acids long. The CDR3 nucleotides read TGTGCCAGCATTGCCCGGGACAGGGTAAGTCAGCCCCAGCATTTT. It encodes CASIARDRVSQPQHF.

V gene TRBV7-3 combines with J gene TRBJ1-1; no firm D call. The CDR3 spans 12 residues. Deletions cut 8 bases from V and 4 bases from J, with 11 bases between. Looked up from germline, CDR1 is SGHTA and CDR2 is FQGTGA. The CDR3 DNA reads as TGTGCCAGCGAGGGATGGGGCACTGAAGCTTTCTTT. This sequence encodes CASEGWGTEAFF.

This clone has just one count. The chain has TRBV9 and TRBJ2-1; no definite D call. Trimming removed 0 bases at V and 0 bases at J, with 7 bases between. This CDR3 has 15 amino acids. Looked up from germline, CDR1 is SGDLS and CDR2 is YYNGEE. CDR3 sequence (DNA): TGTGCCAGCAGCGTAGGACAACCCTCCTACAATGAGCAGTTCTTC. Translating gives CASSVGQPSYNEQFF.

The chain joins TRBV7-6 to TRBJ2-1, with 12 bases fitting TRBD2. The CDR3 consists of 14 residues. The V gene's germline CDR1 is SGHVS and CDR2 FNYEAQ. V lost 9 bases, J lost 5 bases, and 5 bases stayed unmatched. The CDR3 DNA reads as TGTGCCAGTCTAGCGGGAGGGCCTCACAATGAGCAGTTCTTC. Translation: CASLAGGPHNEQFF. The full variable domain, completed using reference TRBV7-6 and TRBJ2-1, is GAGVSQSPRYKVTKRGQDVALRCDPISGHVSLYWYRQALGQGPEFLTYFNYEAQQDKSGLPNDRFSAERPEGSISTLTIQRTEQRDSAMYRCASLAGGPHNEQFFGPGTRLTVL.

The chain carries TRBV9 and TRBJ2-5, with 14 positions matching TRBD2. The CDR3 sequence is 15 residues long. Germline lookup yields CDR1 SGDLS and CDR2 YYNGEE. The J segment lost 4 bases and the V segment lost 3 bases, leaving 2 bases of the junction unmatched. CDR3 protein: CASSGGLAGVETQYF. The CDR3 region has the DNA TGTGCCAGCAGCGGGGGACTAGCGGGAGTAGAGACCCAGTACTTC.

The chain links TRBV2 to TRBJ2-1; 9 bases agree with TRBD2. Germline V CDR1 and CDR2: SNHLY, FYNNEI. The CDR3 sequence is 16 residues long. V dropped 4 bases and J dropped 2; count of bases not matched to a gene: 6. CDR3 sequence (DNA): TGTGCCAGCAGTGGCGGGTTAGCGGGGGCCTACAATGAGCAGTTCTTC. Translating gives CASSGGLAGAYNEQFF.

This clone occurred a few times. The rearrangement joins TRBV27 to TRBJ2-7, with D tentatively TRBD2 (5 bases). Germline assignment: CDR1 MNHEY and CDR2 SMNVEV (reference sequence). CDR3 length: 16 residues. V lost 3 bases, J lost 7 bases, and 22 bases lay in between. CDR3 protein: CASSFSGLPFQEEQYF. CDR3 bases: TGTGCCAGCAGTTTCAGCGGCCTCCCTTTCCAGGAAGAGCAGTACTTC.

The genes are TRBV29-1 and TRBJ2-5; tentatively, D is TRBD2 (5 bases). CDR1 and CDR2 from the germline V gene are SQVTM and ANQGSEA. The CDR3 extends over 11 amino acids. Deletions cut 7 bases from V and 4 bases from J, with 10 bases between. The CDR3 loop is CSALGGETQYF. CDR3 bases: TGCAGCGCCCTCGGAGGAGAGACCCAGTACTTC.

J is TRBJ1-3 and V is TRBV28; 7 nucleotides line up with TRBD1. The V gene's germline CDR1 is MDHEN and CDR2 SYDVKM. The V segment lost 6 bases and the J segment 3 bases; nucleotides outside the gene matches: 8. The CDR3 has 15 amino acids. CDR3 in amino acids: CASSHYRGRGNTIYF. The CDR3 DNA is TGTGCCAGCAGCCACTACAGGGGACGTGGAAACACCATATATTTT.

This rearrangement joins TRBV6-5 to TRBJ2-3; TRBD1 agrees at 7 bases. Looked up from germline, CDR1 is MNHEY and CDR2 is SVGAGI. The ends lost 2 bases at V and 4 bases at J; junction bases unmatched: 6. There are 15 residues in the CDR3. The CDR3 here is CASSYLYDRADTQYF. The CDR3 nucleotides are TGTGCCAGCAGTTACCTTTACGACAGGGCAGATACGCAGTATTTT.

This clone was seen a handful of times. The CDR3 sequence: CASSLDSSYEQYF. The CDR3 DNA reads TGTGCCAGCAGCTTAGACAGTTCCTACGAGCAGTACTTC. The V gene is TRBV7-9, the J gene TRBJ2-7; D gene unclear. The CDR3 loop spans 13 amino acids. In germline, CDR1 is SEHNR, CDR2 FQNEAQ (reference sequence). Trimming took 1 base from V and 1 from J, leaving 5 bases between them.

The CDR3 here is CAWSRSLNTEAFF. The CDR3 DNA reads TGTGCCTGGAGTAGGAGCTTGAACACTGAAGCTTTCTTT. This chain uses TRBV30 with TRBJ1-1, with D unresolved. CDR1 is GTSNPN and CDR2 is SVGIG in the germline V gene (reference sequence). The ends were cut back, 2 bases at V and 0 bases at J, with 7 bases in the middle. This CDR3 region has 13 residues.

The V and J genes are TRBV18 and TRBJ1-1, with 12 bases matching TRBD1. The length of the CDR3 is 15 residues. V shed 3 bases, J shed 6 bases, and the junction held 5 bases outside the gene matches. Germline CDR1 reads KGHSH; CDR2 reads LQKENI. In nucleotides, the CDR3 is TGTGCCAGCTCACCTACCGGGACAGGGGGCCCTGAAGCTTTCTTT. It yields the protein CASSPTGTGGPEAFF. Drawing the rest from reference TRBV18 and TRBJ1-1, the complete variable domain is NAGVMQNPRHLVRRRGQEARLRCSPMKGHSHVYWYRQLPEEGLKFMVYLQKENIIDESGMPKERFSAEFPKEGPSILRIQQVVRGDSAAYFCASSPTGTGGPEAFFGQGTRLTVV.

The chain combines TRBV6-5 with TRBJ1-1; no clear D. V gave up 6 bases and J gave up 2 bases, with 16 bases separating them. The CDR3 has 15 amino acids. Germline values: CDR1 MNHEY, CDR2 SVGAGI. CDR3 bases: TGTGCCAGCAGCACCATCCGGTCGGGAAACACTGAAGCTTTCTTT. This translates into CASSTIRSGNTEAFF.

This clone was observed a few times. This chain links TRBV6-5 with TRBJ1-2, with D possibly being TRBD1 (6 bases). V dropped 5 bases and J dropped 8 bases, with 21 bases sitting between them. CDR3 size: 15 residues. Germline CDR1 and CDR2: MNHEY and SVGAGI. CDR3 region: CASSTRGTAQGGYTF. CDR3 bases: TGTGCCAGCAGTACTCGAGGCACAGCCCAGGGGGGCTACACCTTC.

This clone was recorded once. The genes are TRBV3-1 (or the pseudogene TRBV3-2) and TRBJ1-2; D gene ambiguous. The CDR3 is 13 amino acids. Germline CDR1 LGHDT, CDR2 YNNKEL (reference sequence). The ends were cut back, 0 bases at V and 9 bases at J, with 11 bases in the middle. The CDR3 protein is CASSQEPKLSYTF. In nucleotides, the CDR3 is TGTGCCAGCAGCCAAGAACCTAAGCTCAGCTACACCTTC.

CDR3 nucleotide sequence: TGCGCCAGCAGCCTTGGCCCCCTCTACGAGCAGTACTTC. Protein product: CASSLGPLYEQYF. The chain combines TRBV5-1 with TRBJ2-7; D call uncertain. This CDR3 has 13 amino acids. Trimming left V 4 bases short and J 3 bases short, with 11 bases between. The V gene's germline CDR1 is SGHRS and CDR2 YFSETQ.

This clone was detected a few times. The chain links TRBV21-1 to TRBJ2-5; TRBD2, the D gene given by the table, was not confirmed from the DNA. TRBV21-1 constitutes a pseudogene. The CDR3 runs to 17 residues. The CDR3 DNA reads as TGTGCCAGCAGCAGGGATAGCGGGGGGACGGGGCAAGAGACCCAGTACTTC. This sequence encodes CASSRDSGGTGQETQYF.

On this clone: Without the conserved terminal phenylalanine or tryptophan, this CDR3 likely stems from a read error. Because the CDR3's place on the DNA is in doubt, the DNA is left out and the CDR3 is given as listed by TCRdb. V is TRBV9 and J is TRBJ2-4; the DNA was not compared with TRBD1, the D call given in the table. Germline-derived CDR1 and CDR2 are SGDLS and YYNGEE. 9 amino acids form the CDR3, both terminal residues included. The CDR3 sequence: CASSVDQVV.

This clone was counted between two and nine times. The J gene is TRBJ1-1, the V gene TRBV7-9; no clear D gene. The CDR3 loop spans 12 amino acids. With 3 bases removed from V and 7 bases from J, the gap between germline ends came to 9 bases. CDR1 and CDR2 (germline): SEHNR, FQNEAQ (reference sequence). The CDR3 nucleotides read TGTGCCAGCAGCTTGGTGGCAGATGAAGCTTTCTTT. Its translation: CASSLVADEAFF.

The rearrangement links TRBV4-2 to TRBJ2-2; D gene unclear. CDR1 is LGHNA and CDR2 is YNFKEQ in the germline V gene. V was trimmed by 3 bases and J by 3 bases, leaving 11 bases between them. The CDR3 is made up of 15 amino acids. CDR3 DNA sequence: TGTGCCAGCAGCCACGAAGGAGACTACACCGGGGAGCTGTTTTTT. This sequence encodes CASSHEGDYTGELFF.

The rearrangement uses TRBV5-1 and TRBJ2-1; D may be TRBD1 (7 bases). Germline lookup yields CDR1 SGHRS and CDR2 YFSETQ. V lost 2 bases and J 15 bases, leaving 15 bases between the germline ends. The CDR3 has 12 amino acids. The CDR3: CASSFDGGQPFF. The CDR3 DNA is TGCGCCAGCAGCTTTGACGGGGGACAGCCGTTCTTC.

This chain uses TRBV9 with TRBJ1-2; 11 positions match TRBD1. V shed 2 bases and J 3 bases; nucleotides not matched to a gene: 3. Germline CDR1 is SGDLS and CDR2 is YYNGEE. There are 15 residues in the CDR3. The DNA of the CDR3 is TGTGCCAGCAGCGTGAGGACAGGGGGCGACTATGGCTACACCTTC. Amino acids: CASSVRTGGDYGYTF.

The chain joins TRBV2 to TRBJ2-2, with D possibly matching TRBD1 (6 bases). The CDR3 extends over 15 amino acids. Per the germline V gene, CDR1 is SNHLY and CDR2 is FYNNEI. V gave up 5 bases and J gave up 0 bases, with 10 bases separating them. DNA of the CDR3: TGTGCCAGCAGTCAGCAGGGGCCGAACACCGGGGAGCTGTTTTTT. Protein sequence: CASSQQGPNTGELFF.

V and J are TRBV28 and TRBJ2-3, with TRBD2 as a possible D gene (6 bases). Trimming removed 5 bases from V and 1 base from J, with 22 bases in between. The germline CDR1 and CDR2 sequences are MDHEN and SYDVKM. The length of the CDR3 is 18 residues. In DNA form, the CDR3 reads TGTGCCAGCAGTCCTGACCCATTTAGAGCGGGCCGCACAGATACGCAGTATTTT. Protein product: CASSPDPFRAGRTDTQYF.